These T cell receptor beta chains were read from a single sample in a study of shared clonotypes between healthy human individuals. Generated by immunoSEQ multiplex PCR, the TCRdb table keeps only in-frame clones and is missing some. The data contain fewer than 850,000 clones, about 90% of them singletons. What was sequenced was memory CD8+ T cells from PBMCs. The receptors here all came from a man younger than 35 in good health. Some clones in this sample may be carry-over from other donors' samples. CDR3s include the opening cysteine and the closing phenylalanine or tryptophan. A D gene is named only where the DNA matches it firmly. Size tells how often a clone was seen (once, few, many) or the class of an expanded clone, and some rows leave it out.

.,TRBV5-4,TRBJ2-1,once,CASSLGWESSYNEQFF,TGTGCCAGCAGCTTGGGCTGGGAGAGCTCCTACAATGAGCAGTTCTTC
TRBD2,TRBV29-1,TRBJ2-1,once,CSVEGISGRGEGYNEQFF,TGCAGCGTTGAGGGGATTAGCGGGAGGGGAGAGGGGTACAATGAGCAGTTCTTC
.,TRBV7-9,TRBJ2-1,.,CASSFTGTLQFF,TGTGCCAGCAGCTTCACCGGGACCTTGCAGTTCTTC
TRBD1,TRBV5-8,TRBJ2-7,.,CASRPRDRGTYEQYF,TGTGCCAGCAGACCCCGGGACAGAGGGACCTACGAGCAGTACTTC
TRBD1,TRBV19,TRBJ2-1,.,CASSIRGQGFYNEQFF,TGTGCCAGTAGTATTCGGGGACAGGGGTTCTACAATGAGCAGTTCTTC
.,TRBV7-3,TRBJ1-1,.,CASSSHPGTEAFF,TGTGCCAGCAGCTCCCATCCTGGGACTGAAGCTTTCTTT
.,TRBV15,TRBJ1-2,once,CATSRGQANYGYTF,TGTGCCACCAGCAGAGGACAGGCAAACTATGGCTACACCTTC
.,TRBV4-1,TRBJ2-1,.,CASSPKAHLSSYNEQFF,TGCGCCAGCAGCCCTAAAGCTCATCTGAGCTCCTACAATGAGCAGTTCTTC
.,TRBV4-1,TRBJ1-5,.,CASSQEVGSNQPQHF,TGCGCCAGCAGCCAAGAGGTGGGGAGCAATCAGCCCCAGCATTTT
.,TRBV27,TRBJ2-5,once,CASTPRGRGMETQYF,TGTGCCAGCACCCCTCGGGGGCGAGGGATGGAGACCCAGTACTTC
.,TRBV6-5,TRBJ1-3,.,CASSYTTSGNTIYF,TGTGCCAGCAGTTACACGACCTCTGGAAACACCATATATTTT
.,TRBV7-3,TRBJ2-2,.,CASSSSTKNTGELFF,TGTGCCAGCAGTTCCAGCACTAAGAACACCGGGGAGCTGTTTTTT
.,TRBV6-6,TRBJ1-1,.,CASRSGTNTEAFF,TGTGCCAGCAGGTCAGGCACGAACACTGAAGCTTTCTTT
TRBD1,TRBV9,TRBJ1-2,.,CASSVGTGIYGYTF,TGTGCCAGCAGCGTAGGGACAGGGATCTATGGCTACACCTTC
TRBD2,TRBV7-6,TRBJ2-5,.,CASSPGLAGKEVQETQYF,TGTGCCAGCAGCCCTGGACTAGCGGGAAAAGAGGTGCAAGAGACCCAGTACTTC
TRBD2,TRBV4-2,TRBJ2-5,.,CASSQDGTGGGTQETQYF,TGTGCCAGCAGCCAAGATGGAACTGGCGGGGGAACCCAAGAGACCCAGTACTTC
.,TRBV19,TRBJ2-4,.,CASSTFGAKNIQYF,TGTGCCAGTAGCACCTTCGGGGCCAAAAACATTCAGTACTTC
.,TRBV10-1,TRBJ2-3,.,CASSKKGGGKDTQYF,TGCGCCAGCAGCAAGAAAGGGGGGGGAAAGGATACGCAGTATTTT
TRBD1,TRBV19,TRBJ2-1,.,CASSRDRELYNEQFF,TGTGCCAGTAGTCGAGACAGGGAGCTATACAATGAGCAGTTCTTC
.,TRBV27,TRBJ2-7,.,CASSFRVFNEQYF,TGTGCCAGCAGTTTCAGGGTGTTCAACGAGCAGTACTTC
TRBD2,TRBV6-5,TRBJ2-3,once,CATKQGGSSTDTQYF,TGTGCCACCAAGCAAGGCGGGAGTAGTACAGATACGCAGTATTTT
TRBD1,TRBV29-1,TRBJ1-1,.,CSVETGAEAFF,TGCAGCGTGGAAACAGGGGCTGAAGCTTTCTTT
TRBD2,TRBV19,TRBJ2-3,.,CASNIAGAPDTQYF,TGTGCCAGTAATATTGCGGGAGCCCCAGATACGCAGTATTTT
.,TRBV27,TRBJ1-1,.,CASSLGKGTEAFF,TGTGCCAGCAGTTTGGGGAAGGGCACTGAAGCTTTCTTT
.,TRBV7-9,TRBJ2-7,.,CASSSPPGGSSYEQYF,TGTGCCAGCAGCTCGCCGCCCGGGGGATCTTCGTACGAGCAGTACTTC
TRBD2,TRBV6-5,TRBJ2-1,.,CGAGVSSYNEQFF,TGTGGGGCGGGAGTTTCGTCCTACAATGAGCAGTTCTTC
.,TRBV4-3,TRBJ2-3,.,CASSRRRVDTQYF,TGCGCCAGCAGCCGCCGCCGGGTAGATACGCAGTATTTT
.,TRBV19,TRBJ1-5,few,CASSFPGAGQPQHF,TGTGCCAGTAGTTTCCCGGGGGCAGGTCAGCCCCAGCATTTT
.,TRBV28,TRBJ1-5,once,CASSLSVSNQPQHF,TGTGCCAGCAGTTTAAGTGTTAGCAATCAGCCCCAGCATTTT
.,TRBV28,TRBJ2-7,.,CASSLGVRTYEQYF,TGTGCCAGCAGTTTAGGTGTCCGGACCTACGAGCAGTACTTC
.,TRBV6-1,TRBJ2-7,.,CASSEVEGPEQYF,TGTGCCAGCAGTGAAGTGGAGGGCCCCGAGCAGTACTTC
.,TRBV2,TRBJ1-5,once,CASSVDSQTHQPQHF,TGTGCCAGCAGCGTGGACAGCCAAACCCATCAGCCCCAGCATTTT
TRBD1,TRBV19,TRBJ2-7,.,CASSPGQGAAYEQYF,TGTGCCAGTAGTCCGGGACAGGGGGCGGCCTACGAGCAGTACTTC
TRBD2,TRBV4-3,TRBJ2-7,.,CASSQGSGRGLEQYF,TGCGCCAGCAGCCAGGGTAGCGGGAGAGGGCTCGAGCAGTACTTC
TRBD1,TRBV4-1,TRBJ2-3,.,CASSHRTGRTDTQYF,TGCGCCAGCAGCCACCGGACAGGGCGCACAGATACGCAGTATTTT